This T cell receptor beta chain was sequenced for a study of T cells after yellow fever vaccination. CDR3 length: 13 residues. The V end was cut by 6 bases, the J end by 0 bases, with 8 bases between. From the 5' RACE reads, TCRdb called clonotypes with MiXCR, one entry per CDR3 protein. The sample shows a few hundred thousand distinct CDR3 sequences, around 20% of them seen only once. Whole-study findings and limits: FACS-sorted repertoires might harbor abundant contaminating clonotypes from the bulk population.

Points on this clonotype: Its specificity is not known.

This clonotype was sampled from a man younger than 35 who received the YFV17D yellow fever vaccine. The gene calls are TRBV12-3 or TRBV12-4 and TRBJ1-1; D is unresolved. The specimen was PBMCs, collected before the yellow fever booster vaccination. The CDR3 sequence: CASREGMNTEAFF. In DNA, the CDR3 is TGTGCCAGCAGAGAGGGTATGAACACTGAAGCTTTCTTT.